These T cell receptor beta chains were read from a single sample in a study of post-analysis software for immune sequencing data. From the PCR reads, TCRdb called clonotypes with MiXCR, one entry per CDR3 protein. This table holds 350,000 to 450,000 distinct CDR3 sequences, approximately 42% found once. Sequenced input: blood. The receptor source for this set is a girl aged 2 to 9 with multiple sclerosis. Each CDR3 is given with its conserved first and last residue. D genes are given only for firm matches. Size tells how often a clone was seen (once, few, many) or the class of an expanded clone, and some rows leave it out.

J gene,V gene,clone size,D gene,CDR3 protein,CDR3 DNA
TRBJ1-6,TRBV28,-,-,CASSTGTRYSPLHF,TGTGCCAGCAGTACCGGGACCCGTTATTCACCCCTCCACTTT
TRBJ2-1,TRBV3-1,-,-,CASSPREGWNEQFF,TGTGCCAGCAGCCCCCGAGAGGGATGGAATGAGCAGTTCTTC
TRBJ2-7,TRBV18,-,-,CASSPATDSRVYF,TGTGCCAGCTCACCAGCGACGGACAGTCGGGTGTACTTC
TRBJ2-7,TRBV5-5,-,-,CASSLPVLNYEQYF,TGTGCCAGCAGCTTGCCAGTATTAAACTACGAGCAGTACTTC
TRBJ2-5,TRBV7-9,-,-,CASSLVSETQYF,TGTGCCAGCAGCTTAGTTTCTGAGACCCAGTACTTC
TRBJ2-1,TRBV9,-,-,CASSSLGGVLPNEQFF,TGTGCCAGCAGCTCACTAGGGGGGGTACTTCCCAATGAGCAGTTCTTC
TRBJ2-2,TRBV18,-,TRBD1,CASSPTRGRRTGELFF,TGTGCCAGCTCTCCTACCAGGGGGCGTCGAACCGGGGAGCTGTTTTTT
TRBJ2-6,TRBV9,-,TRBD1,CAGSFQGGQTVLTF,TGTGCCGGCAGCTTCCAAGGGGGACAGACCGTCCTGACTTTC
TRBJ2-1,TRBV10-3,many,-,CAISEVADNEQFF,TGTGCCATCAGTGAGGTAGCGGACAATGAGCAGTTCTTC
TRBJ1-2,TRBV6-1,-,-,CASSAGTTNYGYTF,TGTGCCAGCAGTGCCGGGACAACTAACTATGGCTACACCTTC
TRBJ2-7,TRBV4-2,-,-,CASSQDQSSLSLDYEQYF,TGTGCCAGCAGCCAAGATCAATCGAGTCTATCGTTGGACTACGAGCAGTACTTC
TRBJ2-5,TRBV9,-,-,CASSVGAPYQETQYF,TGTGCCAGCAGCGTAGGGGCCCCGTACCAAGAGACCCAGTACTTC
TRBJ2-1,TRBV24-1,-,-,CATSELSAPSYNEQFF,TGTGCCACCAGTGAGCTCTCAGCGCCCTCCTACAATGAGCAGTTCTTC
TRBJ2-2,TRBV12-3/TRBV12-4,-,-,CASSFGSGPGTGELFF,TGTGCCAGCAGTTTCGGATCAGGGCCCGGCACCGGGGAGCTGTTTTTT
TRBJ2-7,TRBV4-1,-,-,CASSQKGYYEQYF,TGCGCCAGCAGCCAAAAAGGGTACTACGAGCAGTACTTC
TRBJ2-5,TRBV7-8,-,-,CATSGGRLETQYF,TGTGCCACCTCTGGGGGGCGCTTGGAGACCCAGTACTTC
TRBJ1-2,TRBV19,many,-,CASWSSQVVSRYGYTF,TGTGCCAGTTGGTCGTCCCAAGTCGTGAGCCGCTATGGCTACACCTTC
TRBJ2-1,TRBV13,-,-,CASSPGEGARRSSYNEQFF,TGTGCCAGCAGCCCCGGGGAGGGGGCGCGACGCAGCTCCTACAATGAGCAGTTCTTC
TRBJ2-3,TRBV20-1,-,TRBD2,CSARDEAGTTGTDTQYF,TGCAGTGCTAGAGACGAGGCCGGGACTACTGGCACAGATACGCAGTATTTT
TRBJ1-1,TRBV6-5,-,-,CASSYSYQGYGGVSTEAFF,TGTGCCAGCAGTTACTCCTACCAAGGTTACGGCGGAGTGAGCACTGAAGCTTTCTTT
TRBJ1-1,TRBV7-2,few,-,CASSPRPDTEAFF,TGTGCCAGCAGCCCCCGTCCAGACACTGAAGCTTTCTTT
TRBJ2-7,TRBV12-3/TRBV12-4,-,-,CASSQGRRWEQYF,TGTGCCAGCAGCCAGGGAAGGCGGTGGGAGCAGTACTTC
TRBJ2-3,TRBV28,few,-,CASRGGATDTQYF,TGTGCCAGCAGGGGGGGTGCTACAGATACGCAGTATTTT
TRBJ2-3,TRBV12-3/TRBV12-4,few,-,CASSLVEIVGDTQYF,TGTGCCAGCAGTTTAGTAGAGATTGTTGGAGATACGCAGTATTTT
TRBJ1-5,TRBV6-6,-,-,CASSTGLYGPQHF,TGTGCCAGCAGTACGGGACTTTATGGGCCCCAGCATTTT
TRBJ2-7,TRBV28,few,-,CASRSRAPLSSYEQYF,TGTGCCAGCAGGAGCAGGGCTCCCCTTAGCTCCTACGAGCAGTACTTC
TRBJ2-3,TRBV6-2/TRBV6-3,-,-,CASSYSVVAATDTQYF,TGTGCCAGCAGTTATTCTGTGGTAGCGGCCACAGATACGCAGTATTTT
TRBJ2-3,TRBV29-1,-,-,CSVDMAADTQYF,TGCAGCGTTGATATGGCGGCAGATACGCAGTATTTT
TRBJ1-2,TRBV9,-,-,CASSVRSGYGYTF,TGTGCCAGCAGCGTTCGGAGTGGCTATGGCTACACCTTC
TRBJ2-5,TRBV7-3,few,-,CASSLAGGREAQYF,TGTGCCAGCAGCTTGGCAGGGGGCCGGGAGGCCCAGTACTTC
TRBJ2-3,TRBV28,few,TRBD1,CASSQLSTGSTDTQYF,TGTGCCAGCAGTCAACTATCGACAGGGAGCACAGATACGCAGTATTTT
TRBJ2-7,TRBV3-1,-,-,CASSQDRGDKSYGQYF,TGTGCCAGCAGCCAAGATCGGGGAGACAAGTCCTACGGGCAGTACTTC
TRBJ2-4,TRBV12-3/TRBV12-4,few,-,CASSATQGWRNIQYF,TGTGCCAGCAGTGCGACTCAGGGGTGGAGAAACATTCAGTACTTC